Presented here are 15 T cell receptor beta chains from one specimen sequenced in a study of shared clonotypes between healthy human individuals (TCRdb year 2020). Libraries were constructed by the immunoSEQ multiplex PCR assay. TCRdb re-hosts the immuneACCESS table, in-frame sequences only. Its copies lack some clones; in the studies checked, an unresolved V gene accounts for under half of them, and the cause for the rest is not known. The sample table contains fewer than 550,000 clones; only one count was recorded for approximately 79% of them. About 12% of the sample is taken by the ten largest. The sequenced sample was PBMCs. These receptors were collected from a woman aged 40-49 years in good health. Some clones in this sample may be carry-over from other donors' samples.

Only one count was recorded for this clone. V gene TRBV19 combines with J gene TRBJ2-7; D is undetermined. Trimming removed 5 bases from V and 0 bases from J, with 11 bases in between. Germline CDR1 is LNHDA and CDR2 is SQIVND (reference sequence). This CDR3 is 14 amino acids long. CDR3 region: CASSPPESSYEQYF. The CDR3 region has the DNA TGTGCCAGTAGTCCCCCGGAATCCTCCTACGAGCAGTACTTC.

The chain couples TRBV12-2 to TRBJ1-5; TRBD1 is taken as the D call from the table, unchecked against the DNA. TRBV12-2 is a known pseudogene. There are 16 residues in the CDR3. The DNA for the CDR3 is TGTGCAAGTCGCTTAGCTTGGGGGCATAGCAATCAGCCCCAGCATTTT. Its protein product is CASRLAWGHSNQPQHF.

The chain is built from TRBV28 and TRBJ1-2; no definite D call. Germline values: CDR1 MDHEN, CDR2 SYDVKM. Trimming cost V 4 bases and J 1 base, with 4 bases left between them. CDR3 length: 12 residues. DNA for the CDR3: TGTGCCAGCAGTTCAAATAACTATGGCTACACCTTC. As protein: CASSSNNYGYTF.

The rearrangement uses TRBV7-3 and TRBJ2-7, with 7 bases lining up with TRBD2. With 3 bases clipped from V and 2 bases from J, the junction kept 4 bases outside the gene matches. The germline V gene has CDR1 SGHTA and CDR2 FQGTGA. The CDR3 contains 14 residues. The DNA of the CDR3 is TGTGCCAGCAGCTTGGGAGGGGATGCCTACGAGCAGTACTTC. Translated: CASSLGGDAYEQYF. Drawing the rest from reference TRBV7-3 and TRBJ2-7, the complete variable domain is GAGVSQTPSNKVTEKGKYVELRCDPISGHTALYWYRQSLGQGPEFLIYFQGTGAADDSGLPNDRFFAVRPEGSVSTLKIQRTERGDSAVYLCASSLGGDAYEQYFGPGTRLTVT.

The chain carries TRBV7-9 and TRBJ2-3; the match to TRBD2 covers 11 bases. Trimming removed 2 bases from V and 5 bases from J; junction bases left unmatched: 6. This CDR3 is 16 amino acids long. The V gene's germline CDR1 is SEHNR and CDR2 FQNEAQ (reference sequence). The CDR3 DNA is TGTGCCAGCAGCTTATCTAGCGGGAGGAACTTAGATACGCAGTATTTT. Translating gives CASSLSSGRNLDTQYF.

The chain uses TRBV5-4 and TRBJ1-2; D might be TRBD1 (5 bases). The V end lost 0 bases, the J end lost 8 bases, and 17 bases lay between the germline ends. Germline V CDR1 and CDR2: SGHNT, YYREEE (reference sequence). The CDR3 is 15 residues long. The CDR3 sequence is CASSLEARGTGGYTF. For the CDR3, the DNA is TGTGCCAGCAGCTTGGAGGCTAGGGGTACGGGAGGCTACACCTTC.

V gene TRBV19 combines with J gene TRBJ2-1, with 8 bases matching TRBD1. The CDR3 runs 14 residues. Trimming took 7 bases from V and 6 from J; bases not matched to a gene: 8. Per germline, CDR1 LNHDA and CDR2 SQIVND (reference sequence). CDR3 residues: CASTLDRGGNEQFF. The CDR3 bases are TGTGCCAGTACCTTAGACAGGGGAGGCAATGAGCAGTTCTTC.

J is TRBJ1-2 and V is TRBV2; D is unresolved. CDR3 length: 13 residues. The V end lost 6 bases, the J end lost 7 bases, and 15 bases lay between the germline ends. The germline V gene has CDR1 SNHLY and CDR2 FYNNEI. In DNA, the CDR3 is TGTGCCAGCAGGAGGACGGTGGAGGGTGGCTACACCTTC. Encoded protein: CASRRTVEGGYTF.

V is TRBV13 and J is TRBJ2-2, with D possibly being TRBD2 (6 bases). This CDR3 has 13 amino acids. Germline V CDR1 and CDR2: PRHDT, FYEKMQ (reference sequence). V shed 5 bases and J shed 6 bases, with 10 bases lying between them. CDR3 amino acids: CASSTPSAGELFF. The CDR3, as DNA: TGTGCCAGCAGCACGCCTAGCGCCGGGGAGCTGTTTTTT.

The V call is TRBV5-4, the J call TRBJ2-3, with D unresolved. Germline V CDR1 and CDR2: SGHNT, YYREEE (reference sequence). V lost 2 bases and J 0 bases, leaving 10 bases between the germline ends. The CDR3 totals 15 residues. CDR3 DNA sequence: TGTGCCAGCAGCTTTTCTCATACTAGCACAGATACGCAGTATTTT. Residues: CASSFSHTSTDTQYF.

V gene TRBV6-5 combines with J gene TRBJ2-7; TRBD2 might be the D (7 bases). Deletions cut 6 bases from V and 9 bases from J, with 24 bases between. The CDR3 extends over 15 amino acids. Germline lookup yields CDR1 MNHEY and CDR2 SVGAGI. The CDR3 nucleotides read TGTGCCAGCAGCCTCGAGGGGGGGCGCTACGTTGGGCAGTACTTC. Translating gives CASSLEGGRYVGQYF.

The J gene is TRBJ2-1, the V gene TRBV11-3, with 8 bases that match TRBD2. Looked up from germline, CDR1 is SGHNT and CDR2 is YENEEA. Trimming at V came to 4 bases and at J to 2 bases, leaving 4 bases not matched to a gene. The CDR3 length is 15 residues. The CDR3 region has the DNA TGTGCCAGCAGCTCGGGACTAGGCGCCTACAATGAGCAGTTCTTC. It codes for CASSSGLGAYNEQFF.

The chain couples TRBV11-2 to TRBJ2-7; 10 nucleotides line up with TRBD1. The CDR3 length is 16 residues. Losses at the gene ends were 4 bases for V and 4 bases for J; bases not matched to a gene: 10. Germline V gene sequence: CDR1 SGHAT, CDR2 FQNNGV. DNA of the CDR3: TGTGCCAGCAGCTCCCCCAGACAGGGGGCGATTTACGAGCAGTACTTC. This gives the protein CASSSPRQGAIYEQYF.

This rearrangement joins TRBV27 to TRBJ2-4, with TRBD2 as a possible D gene (6 bases). Per germline, CDR1 MNHEY and CDR2 SMNVEV (reference sequence). Trimming took off 5 bases at V and 0 bases at J, with 14 bases between the two ends. The CDR3 consists of 16 residues. The DNA of the CDR3 is TGTGCCAGCAGTCCTGGGGGGACCGTAGCCAAAAACATTCAGTACTTC. Translated, it gives CASSPGGTVAKNIQYF.

This clone appeared once. This chain connects TRBV28 to TRBJ2-7; D gene uncertain. Germline-derived CDR1 and CDR2 are MDHEN and SYDVKM. V was clipped by 7 bases and J by 2 bases, with 9 bases between them. This CDR3 comprises 12 residues. In nucleotides, the CDR3 is TGTGCCAGCACTCCCGACACCTACGAGCAGTACTTC. Its translation: CASTPDTYEQYF.